The clone carrying this T cell receptor (beta chain) appeared a few times. What it recognizes is unknown. This record comes from a study of blood T cells in healthy people across ages. Study results and caveats: Relative to aged donors, long-lived donors carried more naive CD4+ cells and displayed higher diversity.

Then a second PCR, running about 6 to 11 cycles, was carried out with a sample-barcoded 5' primer and a J-beta primer mix. TCRdb re-called the 5' RACE reads with MiXCR, one entry per CDR3 protein. The sample gives about 510,000 distinct CDR3 sequences, about 25% of which show up once; over 3.5% is in the top ten. The CDR3 totals 15 residues. J lost 6 bases, V lost 4 bases, and 7 bases had no gene match. Germline V gene lookup returns CDR1 LGHNA and CDR2 YSLEER. This sample was also put to use in a study of T cells of mothers and their children. In that study: Over 8 million TCR beta CDR3 reads were obtained from each mother, and around 2.8 million from each child.

The chain is built from TRBV4-3 and TRBJ2-3, with 10 bases fitting TRBD2. Material: blood. The receptor was derived from a boy younger than 10 in good health. This CDR3 reads CASSPSGRAGDTQYF. CDR3 nucleotide sequence: TGCGCCAGCAGCCCGAGCGGGAGGGCCGGGGATACGCAGTATTTT.